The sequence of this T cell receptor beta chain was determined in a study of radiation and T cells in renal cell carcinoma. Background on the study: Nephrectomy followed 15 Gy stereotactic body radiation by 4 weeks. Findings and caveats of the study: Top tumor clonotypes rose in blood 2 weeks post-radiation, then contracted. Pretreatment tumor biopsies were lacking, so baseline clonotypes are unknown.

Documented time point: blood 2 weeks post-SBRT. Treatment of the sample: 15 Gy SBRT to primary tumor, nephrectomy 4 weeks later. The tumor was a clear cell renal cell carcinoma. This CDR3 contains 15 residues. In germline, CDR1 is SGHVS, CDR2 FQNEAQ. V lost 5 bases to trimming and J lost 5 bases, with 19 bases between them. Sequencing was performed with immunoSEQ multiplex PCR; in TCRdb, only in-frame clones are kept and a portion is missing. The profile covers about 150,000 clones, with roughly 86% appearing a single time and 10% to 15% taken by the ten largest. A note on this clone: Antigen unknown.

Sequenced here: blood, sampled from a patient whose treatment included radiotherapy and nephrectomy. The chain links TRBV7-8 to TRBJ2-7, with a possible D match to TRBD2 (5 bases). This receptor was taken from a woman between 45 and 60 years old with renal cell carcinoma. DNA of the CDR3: TGTGCCAGCAGCCTCGGAGGTGGCCTTGTGGACGAGCAGTACTTC. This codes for CASSLGGGLVDEQYF.